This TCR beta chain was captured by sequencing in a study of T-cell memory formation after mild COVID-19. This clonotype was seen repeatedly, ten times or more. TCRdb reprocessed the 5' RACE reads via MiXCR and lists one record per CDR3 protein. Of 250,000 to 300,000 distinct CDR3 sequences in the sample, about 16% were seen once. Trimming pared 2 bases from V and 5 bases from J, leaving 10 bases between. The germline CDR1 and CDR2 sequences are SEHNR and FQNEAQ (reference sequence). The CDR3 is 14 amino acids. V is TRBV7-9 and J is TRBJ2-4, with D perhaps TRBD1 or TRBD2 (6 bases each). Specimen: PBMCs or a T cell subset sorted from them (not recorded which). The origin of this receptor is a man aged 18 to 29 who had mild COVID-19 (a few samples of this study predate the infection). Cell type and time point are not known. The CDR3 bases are TGTGCCAGCAGCTTACGGGGGCCCCAAAACATTCAGTACTTC. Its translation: CASSLRGPQNIQYF. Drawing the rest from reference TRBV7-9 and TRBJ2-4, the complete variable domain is DTGVSQNPRHKITKRGQNVTFRCDPISEHNRLYWYRQTLGQGPEFLTYFQNEAQLEKSRLLSDRFSAERPKGSFSTLEIQRTEQGDSAMYLCASSLRGPQNIQYFGAGTRLSVL.